This T cell receptor (beta chain) was profiled in a study of cytomegalovirus exposure and HLA in healthy donors. Study-level points and caveats: Rare TCR sequences predominated, though certain public TCRs were found in many donors.

Germline lookup yields CDR1 SGHTA and CDR2 FQGNSA. The CDR3 is 15 amino acids. The J segment lost 3 bases and the V segment lost 2 bases, leaving 4 bases of the junction unmatched. PCR employed 60 Vbeta and 13 Jbeta primers. Measured with immunoSEQ multiplex PCR; TCRdb has only the in-frame clones, and not every one. The data show 150,000 to 200,000 clones, with roughly 85% seen just once and 2.3% held by the top ten. Comment on this clone: Its target is not known.

The chain has TRBV7-2 and TRBJ2-7; TRBD2 matches at 10 bases. This clonotype originated in a woman in her fifties or sixties in good health and CMV-seronegative. Specimen: PBMCs. The CDR3 is CASSLRTSGIYEQYF. The CDR3 bases are TGTGCCAGCAGCTTAAGGACTAGCGGAATCTACGAGCAGTACTTC.